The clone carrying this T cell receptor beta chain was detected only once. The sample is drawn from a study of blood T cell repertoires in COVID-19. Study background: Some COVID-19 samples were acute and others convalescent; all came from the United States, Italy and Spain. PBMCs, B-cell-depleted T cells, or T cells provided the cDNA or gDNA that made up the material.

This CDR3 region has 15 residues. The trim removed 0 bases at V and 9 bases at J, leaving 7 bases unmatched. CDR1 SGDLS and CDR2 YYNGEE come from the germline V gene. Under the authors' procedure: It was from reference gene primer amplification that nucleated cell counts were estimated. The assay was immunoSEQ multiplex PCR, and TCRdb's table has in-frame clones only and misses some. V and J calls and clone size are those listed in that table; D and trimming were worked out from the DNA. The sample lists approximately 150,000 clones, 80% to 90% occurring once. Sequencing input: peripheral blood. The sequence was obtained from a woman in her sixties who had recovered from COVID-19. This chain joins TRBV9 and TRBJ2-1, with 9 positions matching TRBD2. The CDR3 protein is CASSVGGSGGGEQFF. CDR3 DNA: TGTGCCAGCAGCGTAGGGGGTAGCGGGGGAGGTGAGCAGTTCTTC.